The 10 T cell receptor beta chains given below trace back to one sample, sequenced in a study of blood T cells in healthy people across ages. The use of a sample-barcoded 5' primer and a J-beta primer mix characterized a second PCR of roughly 7 to 12 cycles. TCRdb ran MiXCR on the 5' RACE reads and lists one entry per CDR3 protein. The table lists roughly 800,000 distinct CDR3 sequences, around a quarter of them singletons. These data also formed part of another study, on T cells of mothers and their children.

Input material: blood. These TCRs come from a boy younger than 18 in good health.

CDR3 nucleotide sequence: TGTGCCAGCAGCTCCAGCCTAGCGCAGAAAGCTTTCTTT. It encodes CASSSSLAQKAFF. The chain employs TRBV6-5 and TRBJ1-1; D gene ambiguous. The ends were cut back, 6 bases at V and 9 bases at J, with 17 bases in the middle. Germline CDR1 reads MNHEY; CDR2 reads SVGAGI. CDR3 size: 13 residues.

Here the CDR3 reads CASSLGGGPKKTQYF. CDR3 DNA sequence: TGTGCCAGCAGCTTAGGCGGGGGCCCGAAAAAGACCCAGTACTTC. This rearrangement joins TRBV11-2 to TRBJ2-5; D may be TRBD2 (7 bases). V lost 1 base and J 6 bases, leaving 15 bases between the germline ends. CDR1 is SGHAT and CDR2 is FQNNGV in the germline V gene. The CDR3 is 15 amino acids.

V gene TRBV20-1 combines with J gene TRBJ2-4; D remains unclear. CDR3 size: 11 residues. Germline V lookup: CDR1 DFQATT, CDR2 SNEGSKA (reference sequence). The V and J ends lost 6 bases and 3 bases respectively, with 6 bases between them. The CDR3 DNA follows: TGCAGTGCAGGGCACAAAAACATTCAGTACTTC. Protein sequence: CSAGHKNIQYF.

The chain couples TRBV5-1 to TRBJ2-2, with 7 bases matching TRBD2. The J segment lost 0 bases and the V segment lost 4 bases, leaving 12 bases of the junction unmatched. This CDR3 region has 18 residues. Germline CDR1 and CDR2: SGHRS and YFSETQ. CDR3 residues: CASSPRVLANANTGELFF. The CDR3, as DNA: TGCGCCAGCAGCCCCCGGGTACTAGCGAACGCGAACACCGGGGAGCTGTTTTTT.

The CDR3 DNA sequence: TGTGCCAGCAGTTACGGCATAGGTGGGACATCTGAAAAACTGTTTTTT. It is translated as CASSYGIGGTSEKLFF. The V gene is TRBV6-6, the J gene TRBJ1-4, with D perhaps matching TRBD1 (6 bases). The V gene lost 2 bases and the J gene lost 7 bases, with 17 bases spanning the gap. The CDR3 has 16 amino acids. Germline V gene data show CDR1 as MNHNY and CDR2 as SVGAGI (reference sequence).

The chain links TRBV20-1 to TRBJ1-1, with D unresolved. Looked up from germline, CDR1 is DFQATT and CDR2 is SNEGSKA (reference sequence). The CDR3 length is 11 residues. V lost 3 bases to trimming and J lost 4 bases, with 6 bases between them. The CDR3 region is CSARAVTEAFF. The CDR3 DNA sequence: TGCAGTGCTAGGGCCGTCACTGAAGCTTTCTTT.

This clonotype was counted between two and nine times. This rearrangement joins TRBV4-1 to TRBJ2-7, with 11 bases lining up with TRBD1. The V gene's germline CDR1 is MGHRA and CDR2 YSYEKL. The CDR3 runs 14 residues. J lost 7 bases, V lost 2 bases, and 4 bases had no gene match. The CDR3 nucleotides read TGCGCCAGCAGCCAACCGGGACAGGGGGGAGAGCAGTACTTC. This translates into CASSQPGQGGEQYF.

This clonotype was recorded a few times. The V and J genes are TRBV6-1 and TRBJ2-1, with 7 bases lining up with TRBD1. This CDR3 spans 15 amino acids. J was trimmed by 10 bases and V by 2 bases; bases with no gene match: 11. Germline values: CDR1 MNHNS, CDR2 SASEGT. DNA for the CDR3: TGTGCCAGCAGTGAAATGGACAGGTCGGACTGGGAGCAGTTCTTC. As protein: CASSEMDRSDWEQFF.

The genes are TRBV10-3 and TRBJ2-1; 11 bases are shared with TRBD1. The length of the CDR3 is 17 residues. J lost 8 bases, V lost 4 bases, and 13 bases had no gene match. Germline V gene lookup returns CDR1 ENHRY and CDR2 SYGVKD. The CDR3 region has the DNA TGTGCCATCAGTGCAGCTACCGGGACAGGGGGAAACGATGAGCAGTTCTTC. Amino acid sequence: CAISAATGTGGNDEQFF.

This clonotype appeared a few times. This rearrangement joins TRBV9 to TRBJ2-2, with 7 bases aligning to TRBD2. V was clipped by 5 bases and J by 3 bases; unmatched bases: 4. Looked up from germline, CDR1 is SGDLS and CDR2 is YYNGEE. This CDR3 has 14 amino acids. In DNA, the CDR3 is TGTGCCAGCAGATGGCTAGCGGACACCGGGGAGCTGTTTTTT. It codes for CASRWLADTGELFF. Full variable domain (outside the CDR3, taken from reference TRBV9 and TRBJ2-2): DSGVTQTPKHLITATGQRVTLRCSPRSGDLSVYWYQQSLDQGLQFLIQYYNGEERAKGNILERFSAQQFPDLHSELNLSSLELGDSALYFCASRWLADTGELFFGEGSRLTVL.